This T cell receptor beta chain was identified during a study of cytomegalovirus exposure and HLA in healthy donors. Sequenced by immunoSEQ multiplex PCR; TCRdb stores in-frame clones only, minus some. In the table there are some 330,000 clones, roughly 88% of which are singletons. Trimming cost V 8 bases and J 4 bases, with 11 bases left between them. Per germline, CDR1 SGHTA and CDR2 FQGNSA. The CDR3 is 13 residues long. The clonotype was recovered from a woman under 30 in good health and CMV-seronegative. This rearrangement joins TRBV7-2 to TRBJ2-2; the D gene is possibly TRBD1 (5 bases). The sequencing sample was made of PBMCs. This CDR3 is CASDSTGTGELFF. CDR3 DNA: TGTGCCAGCGACAGTACGGGCACCGGGGAGCTGTTTTTT.